The rows below give T cell receptor beta chains drawn from one sample of a study of blood T cell repertoires in COVID-19. Sequencing was performed with immunoSEQ multiplex PCR; in TCRdb, only in-frame clones are kept and a portion is missing. The table records hundreds of thousands of clones, over 85% of them present only once. The sequencing sample was made of peripheral blood. The receptors originated from a woman between 25 and 40 years old with COVID-19, enrolled during active disease. The CDR3 runs from the conserved cysteine through the conserved F or W. The D gene is left open where the match is weak. Clone size is given for some rows only: seen once, a few or many times, or a class if the clone is expanded.

TRBD1	.	TRBV27	TRBJ2-1	CASTQGVAPLNEQFF	TGTGCCAGCACCCAGGGGGTAGCGCCTTTGAATGAGCAGTTCTTC
.	.	TRBV9	TRBJ1-3	CASSPREGGGNTIYF	TGTGCCAGCAGCCCCCGCGAGGGGGGGGGAAACACCATATATTTT
TRBD1	.	TRBV3-1/TRBV3-2	TRBJ1-1	CASSQQGVGEAFF	TGTGCCAGCAGCCAACAGGGGGTGGGGGAAGCTTTCTTT
.	.	TRBV19	TRBJ2-1	CASSTTSFEQFF	TGTGCCAGTAGTACAACTAGCTTTGAGCAGTTCTTC
TRBD1	.	TRBV6-5	TRBJ1-2	CASRLQGDSYYGYTF	TGTGCCAGCAGACTTCAAGGGGACAGTTACTATGGCTACACCTTC
.	.	TRBV21-1	TRBJ2-2	CASTAGTPFYNTGELFF	TGTGCCAGCACCGCCGGGACACCATTCTATAACACCGGGGAGCTGTTTTTT
.	.	TRBV11-2	TRBJ2-3	CASSFVRGTDTQYF	TGTGCCAGCAGCTTTGTGAGGGGCACAGATACGCAGTATTTT
.	once	TRBV4-2	TRBJ1-4	CASSQGGGDEKLFF	TGTGCCAGCAGCCAAGGAGGGGGGGATGAAAAACTGTTTTTT
.	once	TRBV5-4	TRBJ1-2	CASSPSLGGSFNYGYTF	TGTGCCAGCAGCCCCTCCCTAGGAGGGAGCTTTAACTATGGCTACACCTTC
.	.	TRBV6-2/TRBV6-3	TRBJ1-1	CASSYSRAVPNTEAFF	TGTGCCAGCAGTTACTCGAGGGCGGTTCCAAACACTGAAGCTTTCTTT
TRBD1	.	TRBV19	TRBJ1-1	CASRTGGGTEAFF	TGTGCCAGTAGGACAGGGGGCGGGACTGAAGCTTTCTTT
.	.	TRBV6-2/TRBV6-3	TRBJ1-2	CASSSVATTNGYTF	TGTGCCAGCAGTTCAGTAGCAACAACGAATGGCTACACCTTC
.	.	TRBV2	TRBJ1-5	CASSEAQGLNQPQHF	TGTGCCAGCAGTGAAGCGCAGGGTCTTAATCAGCCCCAGCATTTT
.	.	TRBV12-3/TRBV12-4	TRBJ1-3	CASSFREEGQYF	TGTGCCAGCAGTTTCCGTGAAGAGGGACAATATTTT
.	.	TRBV6-5	TRBJ1-3	CASRRRGSGNTIYF	TGTGCCAGCAGACGGCGGGGGTCTGGAAACACCATATATTTT
.	.	TRBV11-2	TRBJ1-2	CASSIQGNYGYTF	TGTGCCAGCAGCATACAGGGAAACTATGGCTACACCTTC
.	.	TRBV28	TRBJ1-1	CASSADGDAFF	TGTGCCAGCTCTGCAGACGGAGATGCTTTCTTT
TRBD1	.	TRBV12-3/TRBV12-4	TRBJ1-1	CASSYRGMWAFF	TGTGCCAGCAGTTACAGGGGAATGTGGGCTTTCTTT
.	.	TRBV5-6	TRBJ1-2	CASSPTETWGYTF	TGTGCCAGCAGCCCGACGGAGACGTGGGGCTACACCTTC
TRBD1	.	TRBV2	TRBJ1-2	CASTLGTGDGYTF	TGTGCCAGCACCTTAGGGACAGGAGATGGCTACACCTTC
TRBD1	.	TRBV19	TRBJ1-1	CASSPRQGGMNTEAFF	TGTGCCAGTAGTCCTCGACAGGGGGGGATGAACACTGAAGCTTTCTTT
.	.	TRBV7-3	TRBJ1-1	CASSLGSTTTEAFF	TGTGCCAGCAGCCTGGGCTCAACCACCACTGAAGCTTTCTTT
.	few	TRBV28	TRBJ2-2	CASSSLALSNTGELFF	TGTGCCAGCAGTTCCCTAGCGTTATCAAACACCGGGGAGCTGTTTTTT
TRBD1	.	TRBV13	TRBJ1-1	CASRILDRAFINTEAFF	TGTGCCAGCAGGATACTGGACAGGGCCTTCATAAACACTGAAGCTTTCTTT
TRBD1	.	TRBV30	TRBJ1-2	CAWNSDRAGYTF	TGTGCCTGGAATTCTGACAGGGCCGGCTACACCTTC
TRBD2	.	TRBV9	TRBJ2-3	CASSPAGARTDTQYF	TGTGCCAGCAGCCCAGCGGGGGCACGCACAGATACGCAGTATTTT
.	.	TRBV27	TRBJ1-4	CASSSGNGNGNEKLFF	TGTGCCAGCAGTTCGGGGAACGGGAACGGTAATGAAAAACTGTTTTTT
.	.	TRBV21-1	TRBJ1-1	CASSHQGQPRTEAFF	TGTGCCAGCAGTCATCAGGGACAGCCGAGGACTGAAGCTTTCTTT
TRBD1	.	TRBV6-4	TRBJ1-5	CATSRGASNQPQHF	TGTGCCACCTCCAGGGGGGCCAGCAATCAGCCCCAGCATTTT
TRBD1	.	TRBV7-2	TRBJ1-2	CASSRQQGNYGYTF	TGTGCCAGCAGCCGCCAACAGGGGAACTATGGCTACACCTTC
TRBD2	.	TRBV6-5	TRBJ2-5	CATRASGQETQYF	TGTGCCACCAGGGCTAGCGGACAAGAGACCCAGTACTTC
.	few	TRBV19	TRBJ1-3	CATLDGISRSGNTIYF	TGTGCCACCCTAGACGGAATTAGCCGCTCTGGAAACACCATATATTTT
TRBD1	.	TRBV5-6	TRBJ1-1	CASSSYIGTGNTEAFF	TGTGCCAGCAGCTCCTATATCGGGACAGGGAACACTGAAGCTTTCTTT
TRBD1	.	TRBV27	TRBJ1-1	CASRRDRDVTEAFF	TGTGCCAGCAGAAGGGACAGGGACGTCACTGAAGCTTTCTTT
.	few	TRBV19	TRBJ2-5	CASSRTGGETQYF	TGTGCCAGTAGCCGGACAGGAGGGGAGACCCAGTACTTC
TRBD1	.	TRBV3-1/TRBV3-2	TRBJ1-2	CASRGQGADGYTF	TGTGCCAGCAGGGGACAGGGGGCAGACGGCTACACCTTC
.	.	TRBV19	TRBJ2-7	CATGQPPTYEQYF	TGTGCCACCGGACAACCCCCTACCTATGAGCAGTACTTC
TRBD1	once	TRBV7-2	TRBJ1-2	CASSRTGGYGYTF	TGTGCCAGCAGCCGGACAGGGGGCTATGGCTACACCTTC
.	.	TRBV7-2	TRBJ1-5	CASSLSSLSSQPQHF	TGTGCCAGCAGCTTATCTTCACTAAGTAGTCAGCCCCAGCATTTT
.	.	TRBV10-3	TRBJ1-3	CAISDVRGGNTIYF	TGTGCCATCAGTGACGTCCGGGGTGGAAACACCATATATTTT
.	.	TRBV6-2/TRBV6-3	TRBJ1-6	CASSIQGRSPLHF	TGTGCCAGCAGTATACAGGGACGGTCACCCCTCCACTTT
.	.	TRBV7-9	TRBJ1-6	CATAPGARNSPLHF	TGTGCCACCGCCCCAGGGGCTCGGAATTCACCCCTCCACTTT
TRBD2	.	TRBV5-1	TRBJ2-7	CASSLGTRAYEQYF	TGCGCCAGCAGCTTGGGGACTAGGGCCTACGAGCAGTACTTC
.	.	TRBV3-1/TRBV3-2	TRBJ1-6	CASSPNRDPPLHF	TGTGCCAGCAGCCCGAACAGGGATCCACCCCTCCACTTT
.	.	TRBV20-1	TRBJ1-2	CSASPGVNYGYTF	TGCAGTGCTAGTCCAGGGGTCAACTATGGCTACACCTTC
TRBD1	.	TRBV7-2	TRBJ1-1	CASSGTGFSEAFF	TGTGCCAGCAGCGGGACAGGGTTCTCTGAAGCTTTCTTT
TRBD2	.	TRBV7-2	TRBJ2-3	CASRPRGGLRDTQYF	TGTGCCAGCAGGCCTCGGGGGGGCCTTAGGGATACGCAGTATTTT
TRBD1	.	TRBV5-1	TRBJ1-1	CATRTGPNTEAFF	TGCGCCACCCGGACAGGACCTAACACTGAAGCTTTCTTT